The rows below give T cell receptor beta chains drawn from one sample of a study of T cell responses to AZD1222 COVID-19 vaccine. TCRdb's copy holds only in-frame clones and misses some; the assay was immunoSEQ multiplex PCR. In the table there are some 190,000 clones, over 90% of which are singletons. The sequenced sample was peripheral blood, obtained 28 days after the second AZD1222 dose. These receptors all come from an adult who received the AZD1222 COVID-19 vaccine. The CDR3 runs from the conserved cysteine through the conserved F or W. A D gene is named only where the DNA matches it firmly. Size values are once, few and many counts, or a class for expanded clones, and some rows have none.

clone_size j_call v_call d_call cdr3_aa cdr3_nt
NA TRBJ1-3 TRBV7-9 TRBD1 CASSLPGQFSGNTIYF TGTGCCAGCAGCTTACCGGGACAGTTCTCTGGAAACACCATATATTTT
NA TRBJ1-1 TRBV5-4 TRBD1 CASTFRTGGDFPEAFF TGTGCCAGCACCTTCCGGACAGGGGGGGACTTCCCTGAAGCTTTCTTT
NA TRBJ1-3 TRBV29-1 NA CSAATGGNTIYF TGCAGCGCCGCAACAGGAGGAAACACCATATATTTT
NA TRBJ1-2 TRBV6-6 TRBD1 CASSYPGAGGNRGYTF TGTGCCAGCAGTTACCCCGGGGCAGGGGGCAATCGTGGCTACACCTTC
few TRBJ1-1 TRBV3-1/TRBV3-2 NA CASSQDRHGGEAFF TGTGCCAGCAGCCAAGATCGGCATGGGGGAGAAGCTTTCTTT
once TRBJ2-3 TRBV7-9 NA CASSFPLGAGSDTQYF TGTGCCAGCAGCTTTCCGTTAGGAGCAGGGTCGGATACGCAGTATTTT
NA TRBJ1-4 TRBV28 NA CASHFGEKLFF TGTGCCAGCCATTTCGGTGAAAAACTGTTTTTT
NA TRBJ1-5 TRBV4-1 TRBD1 CASSQGGTVDQPQHF TGCGCCAGCAGCCAAGGAGGGACAGTAGATCAGCCCCAGCATTTT
NA TRBJ2-3 TRBV18 TRBD2 CASSPLAGGGADTQYF TGTGCCAGCTCACCGTTAGCGGGAGGGGGAGCAGATACGCAGTATTTT
NA TRBJ2-5 TRBV19 TRBD2 CASSSGTSGRWFVETQYF TGTGCCAGTAGTAGCGGGACTAGCGGGAGGTGGTTTGTAGAGACCCAGTACTTC
NA TRBJ1-4 TRBV4-2 NA CASSQTDKKGEKLFF TGTGCCAGCAGCCAGACAGACAAGAAAGGGGAAAAACTGTTTTTT
NA TRBJ2-1 TRBV10-3 TRBD2 CAISESPLAGGPNEQFF TGTGCCATCAGTGAGAGTCCCCTAGCGGGGGGGCCCAATGAGCAGTTCTTC
NA TRBJ2-3 TRBV3-1/TRBV3-2 NA CATSGETDTQYF TGTGCCACCTCAGGGGAGACAGATACGCAGTATTTT
NA TRBJ1-2 TRBV5-1 NA CASSLAKGPLSYGYTF TGCGCCAGCAGCTTGGCCAAAGGGCCGCTCTCCTATGGCTACACCTTC
NA TRBJ2-2 TRBV7-9 NA CASSSGSNTGELFF TGTGCCAGCAGCTCCGGGTCGAACACCGGGGAGCTGTTTTTT
NA TRBJ1-1 TRBV9 TRBD1 CASSVGGTVGTEAFF TGTGCCAGCAGCGTAGGGGGGACAGTCGGGACTGAAGCTTTCTTT
NA TRBJ1-6 TRBV6-2/TRBV6-3 TRBD1 CASSQGGVNSPLHF TGTGCCAGCAGCCAGGGGGGAGTTAATTCACCCCTCCACTTT
NA TRBJ1-1 TRBV5-1 TRBD1 CASSLIARGGGTGDTEAFF TGCGCCAGCAGCTTGATCGCCCGGGGCGGGGGGACAGGGGACACTGAAGCTTTCTTT
NA TRBJ2-7 TRBV27 TRBD2 CASSPNPAGVYEQYF TGTGCCAGCAGTCCAAACCCCGCGGGAGTCTACGAGCAGTACTTC
NA TRBJ2-3 TRBV11-2 TRBD2 CASSLDKRGGVDTQYF TGTGCCAGCAGCTTAGATAAGCGGGGGGGCGTAGATACGCAGTATTTT
NA TRBJ2-7 TRBV7-8 TRBD1 CASKGGQASSYEQYF TGTGCCAGCAAGGGCGGACAGGCGTCCTCCTACGAGCAGTACTTC
NA TRBJ1-1 TRBV18 TRBD1 CAGSPPGQGSMNTEAFF TGTGCCGGCTCACCACCGGGACAGGGTTCGATGAACACTGAAGCTTTCTTT
NA TRBJ2-2 TRBV4-1 TRBD1 CASSQRTGGWELFF TGCGCCAGCAGCCAGAGGACAGGGGGCTGGGAGCTGTTTTTT
NA TRBJ1-6 TRBV6-6 NA CASSLLQMNSPLHF TGTGCCAGCAGTTTACTACAGATGAATTCACCCCTCCACTTT
once TRBJ2-6 TRBV19 NA CASSKNTRSSGANVLTF TGTGCCAGTAGTAAAAACACAAGATCCTCTGGGGCCAACGTCCTGACTTTC
once TRBJ2-5 TRBV7-2 TRBD2 CASSSPLKREGLGETQYF TGTGCCAGCAGCTCGCCCTTGAAGAGGGAGGGCCTGGGTGAGACCCAGTACTTC
NA TRBJ2-1 TRBV24-1 TRBD2 CATSDAGTSGNEQFF TGTGCCACCAGTGACGCCGGGACTAGCGGCAATGAGCAGTTCTTC
NA TRBJ2-5 TRBV4-2 NA CASSQEPAETQYF TGTGCCAGCAGCCAAGAGCCAGCAGAGACCCAGTACTTC
once TRBJ1-3 TRBV2 NA CATGEGLGSSGNTIYF TGTGCCACCGGGGAGGGGCTGGGATCGTCTGGAAACACCATATATTTT
NA TRBJ2-2 TRBV7-2 NA CASSARRELFF TGTGCCAGCAGCGCGCGGCGGGAGCTGTTTTTT
NA TRBJ1-1 TRBV29-1 NA CSVNRENTEAFF TGCAGCGTGAACAGGGAGAACACTGAAGCTTTCTTT
NA TRBJ2-7 TRBV27 TRBD1 CASSLRDRLYEQYF TGTGCCAGCAGTCTACGGGACAGACTTTACGAGCAGTACTTC
NA TRBJ1-1 TRBV4-1 NA CASLRSGGVETEAFF TGCGCCAGCCTCAGGTCCGGGGGGGTTGAAACTGAAGCTTTCTTT
few TRBJ2-2 TRBV7-6 NA CASSQYRGVSTRNTGELFF TGTGCCAGCAGTCAGTATCGAGGGGTGTCTACACGGAACACCGGGGAGCTGTTTTTT
NA TRBJ2-4 TRBV19 TRBD1 CASSIGTALAKNIQYF TGTGCCAGTAGTATCGGGACAGCCCTAGCCAAAAACATTCAGTACTTC
NA TRBJ1-6 TRBV25-1 NA CASRRASGSSYNSPLHF TGTGCCAGCAGGAGGGCTTCAGGGAGCTCCTATAATTCACCCCTCCACTTT
NA TRBJ2-7 TRBV5-1 TRBD2 CASSSTGTTSYEQYF TGTGCCAGCAGCTCTACCGGGACTACCTCCTACGAGCAGTACTTC
once TRBJ2-5 TRBV4-1 NA CASSQDGLAQETQYF TGCGCCAGCAGCCAAGATGGCCTCGCTCAAGAGACCCAGTACTTC
NA TRBJ1-6 TRBV10-3 NA CAISEQADSPLHF TGTGCCATCAGTGAACAGGCAGATTCACCCCTCCACTTT
few TRBJ2-2 TRBV19 NA CASSILGGVDTGELFF TGTGCCAGTAGTATTTTGGGGGGAGTGGACACCGGGGAGCTGTTTTTT
NA TRBJ1-2 TRBV27 TRBD1 CASRSGTGTHGYTF TGTGCCAGCAGATCCGGGACAGGGACCCATGGCTACACCTTC
once TRBJ1-2 TRBV18 TRBD1 CASSRGQGDGYTF TGTGCCAGCTCACGGGGACAGGGAGATGGCTACACCTTC
NA TRBJ2-3 TRBV4-1 NA CASSQDPGPSGDTQYF TGCGCCAGCAGCCAAGATCCCGGGCCTTCTGGGGATACGCAGTATTTT
NA TRBJ1-2 TRBV12-3/TRBV12-4 NA CASSLGSHYGYTF TGTGCCAGCAGTTTGGGCAGCCACTATGGCTACACCTTC
NA TRBJ2-1 TRBV7-3 TRBD2 CASSSAGYYNEQFF TGTGCCAGCAGCTCAGCGGGATACTACAATGAGCAGTTCTTC
NA TRBJ1-5 TRBV19 TRBD1 CASSRQGQISNQPQHF TGTGCCAGTAGTAGACAGGGACAGATCAGCAATCAGCCCCAGCATTTT
NA TRBJ2-2 TRBV6-1 NA CASSETKRAQGGELFF TGTGCCAGCAGTGAGACGAAGCGGGCCCAGGGGGGGGAGCTGTTTTTT
NA TRBJ2-3 TRBV28 TRBD2 CASSFLAGGSADTQYF TGTGCCAGCAGTTTCTTAGCGGGAGGGAGCGCAGATACGCAGTATTTT
NA TRBJ1-4 TRBV10-3 NA CAISGGEGEKLFF TGTGCCATCAGTGGGGGAGAGGGGGAAAAACTGTTTTTT
once TRBJ2-1 TRBV18 TRBD2 CASSRLLSGGQFF TGTGCCAGCTCACGCTTGTTAAGCGGGGGGCAGTTCTTC